This is a list of T cell receptor beta chains from one sample in a study of blood T cell repertoires in COVID-19. TCRdb's copy holds only in-frame clones and misses some; the assay was immunoSEQ multiplex PCR. The sample yields some 97,000 clones, roughly 92% seen once. Sequenced sample: peripheral blood. These receptor sequences come from a man between 65 and 79 years old with acute or convalescent COVID-19. Both conserved end residues are part of each CDR3. A D gene is named only where the DNA matches it firmly. Part of the rows lack a size; the others show once, few, many or a class for expanded clones.

D gene	J gene	V gene	clone size	CDR3 DNA	CDR3 protein
.	TRBJ1-2	TRBV5-6	.	TGTGCCAGCAGCCTTGCTAACTATGGCTACACCTTC	CASSLANYGYTF
.	TRBJ1-3	TRBV13	.	TGTGCCAGCAGCCGTGAGGGATCTGGAAACACCATATATTTT	CASSREGSGNTIYF
.	TRBJ1-2	TRBV5-1	.	TGCGCCAGCAGCTTGAATTCAAATGGCTACACCTTC	CASSLNSNGYTF
TRBD1	TRBJ1-5	TRBV27	.	TGTGCCAGCAGTTGGGACAGGGGTCAGCCCCAGCATTTT	CASSWDRGQPQHF
.	TRBJ2-3	TRBV19	.	TGTGCCAGTAGAATAGCAGGAGATACGCAGTATTTT	CASRIAGDTQYF
.	TRBJ1-3	TRBV27	few	TGTGCCAGCAGTAGCCCCGAACGGGGAAACACCATATATTTT	CASSSPERGNTIYF
TRBD1	TRBJ2-7	TRBV13	.	TGTGCCAGCAGCTCTACCCCCGACAGGGGTAGCTCCTACGAGCAGTACTTC	CASSSTPDRGSSYEQYF
.	TRBJ2-6	TRBV5-6	.	TGTGCCAGCAGGAGGGTGGGTTTAGGAAGCTCTGGGGCCAACGTCCTGACTTTC	CASRRVGLGSSGANVLTF
TRBD2	TRBJ2-1	TRBV7-8	.	TGTGCCAGCAGCCGATCCCCTTATGCGGGAGAAAAAACCTACAATGAGCAGTTCTTC	CASSRSPYAGEKTYNEQFF
.	TRBJ1-5	TRBV7-2	.	TGTGCCAGCAGCTTAGGCGGTGTCAATCAGCCCCAGCATTTT	CASSLGGVNQPQHF
TRBD1	TRBJ1-1	TRBV7-9	.	TGTGCCACCCAGGGGGCTAACACTGAAGCTTTCTTT	CATQGANTEAFF
TRBD1	TRBJ1-4	TRBV5-5	.	TGTGCCAGCAGCTCCCGACAGGGGGCAACTAATGAAAAACTGTTTTTT	CASSSRQGATNEKLFF
.	TRBJ1-1	TRBV28	once	TGTGCCAGCAGTGGACAGCCGAACACTGAAGCTTTCTTT	CASSGQPNTEAFF
.	TRBJ1-2	TRBV29-1	.	TGCAGCGGGTCCACAGGGACTAACTATGGCTACACCTTC	CSGSTGTNYGYTF
.	TRBJ2-5	TRBV6-5	.	TGTGCCAGCAGTAAGGACCCCGGGACAAAGACCCAGTACTTC	CASSKDPGTKTQYF
TRBD1	TRBJ1-1	TRBV12-3/TRBV12-4	.	TGTGCCGAAGGGGCTGACAGGGGGACAAAAGCTTTCTTT	CAEGADRGTKAFF
.	TRBJ1-2	TRBV27	.	TGTGCCAGCAGTTTACAGGGCTATGGCTACACCTTC	CASSLQGYGYTF
.	TRBJ1-6	TRBV7-8	.	TGTGCCAGCAGCTTAGTTTCGGGGAACAATTCACCCCTCCACTTT	CASSLVSGNNSPLHF
.	TRBJ1-3	TRBV5-1	.	TGCGCCAGCAGCCCGTTTTTATTGGGAGAGGGAAACACCATATATTTT	CASSPFLLGEGNTIYF
TRBD1	TRBJ1-2	TRBV27	.	TGTGCCAGCAGTTCAGGACAGGCCTATGGCTACACCTTC	CASSSGQAYGYTF
TRBD1	TRBJ1-4	TRBV12-5	.	TGTGCTAGTGGTTCCGGGACAGGGGATGAAAAACTGTTTTTT	CASGSGTGDEKLFF
.	TRBJ1-5	TRBV24-1	.	TGTGCCACCAACCTCCAGGTTGCAGGGGTCCATAATTTCAATCAGCCCCAGCATTTT	CATNLQVAGVHNFNQPQHF
.	TRBJ1-2	TRBV25-1	.	TGTGCCAGCAGTCCCCGTGAGCGGGGCTATGGCTACACCTTC	CASSPRERGYGYTF
TRBD1	TRBJ1-4	TRBV19	.	TGTGCCAGTAGTATCCGGACAGGCTATAATGAAAAACTGTTTTTT	CASSIRTGYNEKLFF
.	TRBJ2-5	TRBV12-3/TRBV12-4	.	TGTGCCAGCAGTTTTGGGGGCGAGGGGACCCAGTACTTC	CASSFGGEGTQYF
.	TRBJ2-7	TRBV5-1	.	TGCGCCAGCAGCTTGGAACAGTACTACGAGCAGTACTTC	CASSLEQYYEQYF
.	TRBJ2-1	TRBV11-1	once	TGTGCCAGCAGCTACCACAGAAATGAGCAGTTCTTC	CASSYHRNEQFF
.	TRBJ2-5	TRBV2	.	TGTGCCAGCAGTGGATTATACGGAGAGACCCAGTACTTC	CASSGLYGETQYF
TRBD1	TRBJ1-2	TRBV4-1	.	TGCGCCAGCAGCACTCAAGACAGGGGACACTTAGGCTACACCTTC	CASSTQDRGHLGYTF
TRBD1	TRBJ2-2	TRBV29-1	.	TGCAGCGTCCCCAGGGGGTCAGTGAACACCGGGGAGCTGTTTTTT	CSVPRGSVNTGELFF
.	TRBJ2-7	TRBV12-3/TRBV12-4	.	TGTGCCAGCAGTTTAGAGACTCCCTACGAGCAGTACTTC	CASSLETPYEQYF
.	TRBJ1-4	TRBV6-4	.	TGTGCCAGCAGTGTCGGGGAGGAAAAACTGTTTTTT	CASSVGEEKLFF
TRBD2	TRBJ2-7	TRBV28	.	TGTGCCAGCAGTTCCCTGGATAGCGGGAGGGCCTCCTACGAGCAGTACTTC	CASSSLDSGRASYEQYF
.	TRBJ1-4	TRBV7-9	.	TGTGCCAGCAGCTTAAGGGGGGGTGAAAAACTGTTTTTT	CASSLRGGEKLFF
TRBD1	TRBJ1-2	TRBV12-3/TRBV12-4	.	TGTGCCAGCAGCTGGGACAGGGGCTATGGCTACACCTTC	CASSWDRGYGYTF
.	TRBJ2-3	TRBV6-5	.	TGTGCCAGTGGAGGAGGGTGGGGTACAGATACGCAGTATTTT	CASGGGWGTDTQYF
.	TRBJ1-4	TRBV7-2	.	TGTGCCAGCAGCTTATCAGATGCAACTAATGAAAAACTGTTTTTT	CASSLSDATNEKLFF
.	TRBJ2-5	TRBV3-1/TRBV3-2	.	TGTGCCAGCAGCCTCGAGGTAGGGGGTAGCCTGGAGACCCAGTACTTC	CASSLEVGGSLETQYF
TRBD1	TRBJ1-1	TRBV27	.	TGTGCCAGCAGGGCAGGGGGAAGAGTGACTGAAGCTTTCTTT	CASRAGGRVTEAFF
.	TRBJ1-1	TRBV6-5	.	TGTGCCAGCAGTTACCAGGAAATGAACACTGAAGCTTTCTTT	CASSYQEMNTEAFF
TRBD1	TRBJ2-3	TRBV9	once	TGTGCCAGCAGCGTAGTAGGGGGCTCAGATACGCAGTATTTT	CASSVVGGSDTQYF
.	TRBJ1-5	TRBV28	.	TGTGCCAGCAGCCCCCCGGACAGTCTCAATCAGCCCCAGCATTTT	CASSPPDSLNQPQHF
.	TRBJ1-2	TRBV5-1	.	TGCGCCAGCAGCTCGTTGGAGACTGCTCTATATGGCTACACCTTC	CASSSLETALYGYTF
TRBD1	TRBJ1-2	TRBV2	.	TGTGCCACCAGGACAGGTAGTAACAACTATGGCTACACCTTC	CATRTGSNNYGYTF
.	TRBJ2-3	TRBV7-9	.	TGTGCCAGCAGGGGGCCGGTAGATACGCAGTATTTT	CASRGPVDTQYF
.	TRBJ1-1	TRBV5-8	few	TGTGCCAGCAGCTTTTCAGGATTCCCTTCCGGAGCTTTCTTT	CASSFSGFPSGAFF
.	TRBJ2-1	TRBV5-6	once	TGTGCCAGCAGCTTGTATTATGAGCAGTTCTTC	CASSLYYEQFF
.	TRBJ1-5	TRBV6-1	.	TGTGCCAGCAGTGACCAGGGTCGACAGCCCCAGCATTTT	CASSDQGRQPQHF